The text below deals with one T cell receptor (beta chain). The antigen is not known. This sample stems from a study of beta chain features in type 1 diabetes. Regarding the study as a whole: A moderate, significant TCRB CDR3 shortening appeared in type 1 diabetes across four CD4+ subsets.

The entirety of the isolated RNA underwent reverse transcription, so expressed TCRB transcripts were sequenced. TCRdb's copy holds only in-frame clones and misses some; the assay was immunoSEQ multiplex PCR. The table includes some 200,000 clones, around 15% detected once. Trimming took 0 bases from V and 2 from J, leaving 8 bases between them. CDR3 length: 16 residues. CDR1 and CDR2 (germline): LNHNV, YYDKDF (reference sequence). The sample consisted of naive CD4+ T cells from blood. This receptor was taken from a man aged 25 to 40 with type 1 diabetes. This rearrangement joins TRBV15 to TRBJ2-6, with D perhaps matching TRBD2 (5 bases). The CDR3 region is CATSREGLAGANVLTF. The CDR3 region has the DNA TGTGCCACCAGCAGAGAAGGACTCGCTGGGGCCAACGTCCTGACTTTC.